Presented here are 30 T cell receptor beta chains from one specimen sequenced in a study of T cells in tumors after PD-1 blockade. Only in-frame clones appear in the TCRdb table, and some are missing; sequencing was by immunoSEQ multiplex PCR. This sample has about 10,000 clones, with 67% found just once. The sequenced sample was tumor tissue, obtained after anti-PD-1 treatment. The receptors here all came from a human donor with basal cell carcinoma.

The V gene is TRBV7-6, the J gene TRBJ2-5; 10 bases are a match to TRBD2. The V segment lost 4 bases and the J segment 7 bases; nucleotides outside the gene matches: 9. This CDR3 has 15 residues. The V gene's germline CDR1 is SGHVS and CDR2 FNYEAQ. The CDR3 nucleotides read TGTGCCAGCAGCTCCTTAACTAGCGGGGAAGGGACCCAGTACTTC. Its protein is CASSSLTSGEGTQYF.

The chain couples TRBV27 to TRBJ1-6, with a weak D call TRBD1 (6 bases). The V end lost 2 bases, the J end lost 8 bases, and 13 bases lay between the germline ends. Germline CDR1 MNHEY, CDR2 SMNVEV (reference sequence). The CDR3 spans 15 residues. The CDR3, as DNA: TGTGCCAGCAGTTTAAGGGGTGGGGGGCATTCACCCCTCCACTTT. Translation gives CASSLRGGGHSPLHF.

The CDR3 bases are TGTGCCAGCAGCCTTACCGGGACAGGGGTATACGAGCAGTACTTC. It translates to CASSLTGTGVYEQYF. The chain is built from TRBV9 and TRBJ2-7; TRBD1 matches 10 bases. Trimming took 4 bases from V and 4 from J; bases not matched to a gene: 8. The CDR3 is 15 residues long. Germline lookup yields CDR1 SGDLS and CDR2 YYNGEE.

The chain has TRBV7-9 and TRBJ1-5; no reliable D call. V lost 1 base to trimming and J lost 6 bases, with 10 bases between them. Germline lookup yields CDR1 SEHNR and CDR2 FQNEAQ (reference sequence). This CDR3 spans 14 amino acids. The chain's CDR3 is CASSLGGFGQPQHF. The CDR3 DNA is TGTGCCAGCAGCTTAGGAGGGTTTGGTCAGCCCCAGCATTTT.

The chain is built from TRBV5-6 and TRBJ2-3, with TRBD1 matching over 10 bases. Germline V CDR1 and CDR2: SGHDT, YYEEEE. Trimming took 7 bases from V and 8 from J; bases not matched to a gene: 10. The CDR3 has 14 amino acids. Here the CDR3 DNA reads TGTGCCAGCGGATCCGGGACAGGGGCGGGTACGCAGTATTTT. It codes for CASGSGTGAGTQYF.

The V gene is TRBV6-1, the J gene TRBJ1-2, with TRBD1 identical over 8 bases. This CDR3 spans 12 amino acids. V dropped 3 bases and J dropped 8; count of bases not matched to a gene: 2. Germline assignment: CDR1 MNHNS and CDR2 SASEGT. DNA for the CDR3: TGTGCCAGCAGTGACAGGGGGCGCGGCTACACCTTC. It codes for CASSDRGRGYTF.

The rearrangement uses TRBV30 and TRBJ2-3; D unclear. Trimming took off 2 bases at V and 4 bases at J, with 4 bases between the two ends. This CDR3 has 11 amino acids. The germline gives CDR1 GTSNPN, CDR2 SVGIG (reference sequence). The CDR3 loop reads CAWSRADTQYF. For the CDR3, the DNA is TGTGCCTGGAGTCGGGCAGATACGCAGTATTTT. The whole variable domain, remainder taken from reference TRBV30 and TRBJ2-3, is SQTIHQWPATLVQPVGSPLSLECTVEGTSNPNLYWYRQAAGRGLQLLFYSVGIGQISSEVPQNLSASRPQDRQFILSSKKLLLSDSGFYLCAWSRADTQYFGPGTRLTVL.

The chain carries TRBV24-1 and TRBJ2-2; D uncertain. V lost 3 bases and J lost 6, with 16 bases in between. Germline V gives CDR1 KGHDR, CDR2 SFDVKD. The length of the CDR3 is 16 residues. The CDR3 coding sequence is TGTGCCACCAGTGATCAGGTATCCGGAAACGCCGGGGAGCTGTTTTTT. Its protein is CATSDQVSGNAGELFF.

The CDR3 sequence is CAISESMGANVLTF. The CDR3 DNA follows: TGTGCCATCAGTGAGTCGATGGGGGCCAACGTCCTGACTTTC. The rearrangement joins TRBV10-3 to TRBJ2-6; D gene unclear. V dropped 0 bases and J dropped 4 bases, with 4 bases sitting between them. Germline lookup yields CDR1 ENHRY and CDR2 SYGVKD. The CDR3 consists of 14 residues.

The gene calls are TRBV28 and TRBJ2-7; D remains unclear. There are 15 residues in the CDR3. V was cut by 6 bases and J by 0 bases, with 15 bases left in between. The germline V gene has CDR1 MDHEN and CDR2 SYDVKM. CDR3 DNA: TGTGCCAGCAGCGTCTCCGCGGAGAGCTCCTACGAGCAGTACTTC. Protein product: CASSVSAESSYEQYF.

The rearrangement joins TRBV4-2 to TRBJ2-3, with 12 bases fitting TRBD2. The germline V gene encodes CDR1 LGHNA and CDR2 YNFKEQ. V was pared by 1 base and J by 3 bases, with 5 bases of the junction left unmatched. This CDR3 comprises 17 residues. The CDR3 reads CASSQGEGLAGTDTQYF. CDR3 coding DNA: TGTGCCAGCAGCCAAGGCGAGGGACTAGCGGGTACAGATACGCAGTATTTT.

The chain employs TRBV5-6 and TRBJ1-1, with D possibly matching TRBD1 (5 bases). The germline CDR1 and CDR2 sequences are SGHDT and YYEEEE. This CDR3 contains 13 residues. Between the trimmed V and J ends, which lost 1 base and 3 bases, there was a span of 7 bases. CDR3 sequence: CASSLRGYTEAFF. The CDR3 DNA reads TGTGCCAGCAGCTTGCGGGGGTACACTGAAGCTTTCTTT.

The V call is TRBV3-1 (or the pseudogene TRBV3-2), the J call TRBJ1-2, with TRBD1 as a possible D gene (5 bases). The CDR3 runs 13 residues. Germline assignment: CDR1 LGHDT and CDR2 YNNKEL (reference sequence). The V end was cut by 3 bases, the J end by 2 bases, with 7 bases between. The CDR3 region has the DNA TGTGCCAGCAGCCACCGGGGGAACTATGGCTACACCTTC. Translated: CASSHRGNYGYTF.

This clone turned up a few times. The rearrangement joins TRBV19 to TRBJ2-5; weak D call: TRBD2 (5 bases). The CDR3 length is 14 residues. Germline CDR1 and CDR2: LNHDA and SQIVND (reference sequence). Trimming left V 1 base short and J 5 bases short, with 11 bases between. The CDR3 sequence: CASSIVPGSETQYF. The CDR3 DNA follows: TGTGCCAGTAGTATAGTGCCGGGATCGGAGACCCAGTACTTC.

This clone was counted a few times. The J gene is TRBJ1-2, the V gene TRBV24-1; 9 nucleotides line up with TRBD1. The junction had 11 bases not matched to a gene; V was cut back by 8 bases and J by 8 bases. CDR1 and CDR2 from the germline V gene are KGHDR and SFDVKD. CDR3 size: 14 residues. CDR3 bases: TGTGCCACCACTCTCCCGGGACAGGGTGACGGCTACACCTTC. Amino acid sequence: CATTLPGQGDGYTF.

By frequency in the sample, this clone is medium-sized. The chain has TRBV5-5 and TRBJ1-2, with D perhaps TRBD1 (5 bases). The length of the CDR3 is 15 residues. CDR1 is SGHKS, CDR2 YYEKEE, per germline (reference sequence). The ends were cut back, 1 base at V and 2 bases at J, with 12 bases in the middle. CDR3 coding DNA: TGTGCCAGCAGCTTGCTGGGGGGATTAAACTATGGCTACACCTTC. Its translation: CASSLLGGLNYGYTF.

This clone was found once. The chain recombines TRBV4-3 with TRBJ1-2; TRBD1 matches 7 bases. Germline loops: CDR1 LGHNA, CDR2 YSLEER. Losses at the gene ends were 1 base for V and 3 bases for J; bases not matched to a gene: 2. This CDR3 is 14 amino acids long. CDR3: CASSQGGGYYGYTF. In DNA, the CDR3 is TGCGCCAGCAGCCAAGGAGGGGGCTACTATGGCTACACCTTC.

This clone was seen a few times. The CDR3 coding sequence is TGTGCCAGCAGTTACTATGAGGGGAACACTGAAGCTTTCTTT. This translates into CASSYYEGNTEAFF. V and J are TRBV6-5 and TRBJ1-1; D not resolved. The CDR3 loop spans 14 amino acids. Trimming took off 1 base at V and 1 base at J, with 7 bases between the two ends. CDR1 is MNHEY, CDR2 SVGAGI, per germline.

The rearrangement joins TRBV6-5 to TRBJ2-4, with 8 positions matching TRBD1. The junction had 13 bases not matched to a gene; V was cut back by 4 bases and J by 8 bases. The germline V gene encodes CDR1 MNHEY and CDR2 SVGAGI. The CDR3 spans 16 residues. The CDR3 DNA is TGTGCCAGCAGTTGGTCAGGGGGCCGTCGAAGTGACATTCAGTACTTC. Translation: CASSWSGGRRSDIQYF.

This chain links TRBV29-1 with TRBJ2-5; D might be TRBD2 (8 bases). Germline V CDR1 and CDR2: SQVTM, ANQGSEA. This CDR3 is 14 amino acids long. Trimming left V 3 bases short and J 5 bases short, with 16 bases between. The CDR3 nucleotides read TGCAGCGTTGAGCGGGGGGCGACAGGGGAGACCCAGTACTTC. This codes for CSVERGATGETQYF.

This clone turned up a few times. J is TRBJ2-2 and V is TRBV23-1, with 7 bases fitting TRBD1. TRBV23-1 is assigned to the ORF class and has an uncertain function. This CDR3 spans 17 amino acids. Losses at the gene ends were 9 bases for V and 0 bases for J; bases not matched to a gene: 13. The CDR3 nucleotides read TGCGCCAGTTCCCCGGGACAGTGTTCCTCGAACACCGGGGAGCTGTTTTTT. Translated: CASSPGQCSSNTGELFF.

This clone counts as large. The rearrangement uses TRBV6-2 or TRBV6-3 and TRBJ1-1; a weak D match, TRBD1 (6 bases). The CDR3 has 13 residues. Germline-derived CDR1 and CDR2 are MNHEY and SVGEGT. V shed 2 bases and J shed 8 bases, with 12 bases lying between them. The CDR3 is CASSYQGHVEAFF. DNA for the CDR3: TGTGCCAGCAGTTACCAGGGACACGTAGAAGCTTTCTTT.

This clone was seen more than once but under ten times. The rearrangement uses TRBV5-4 and TRBJ1-3; D may be TRBD1 (5 bases). This CDR3 is 15 amino acids long. CDR1 and CDR2 (germline): SGHNT, YYREEE (reference sequence). Trimming removed 0 bases at V and 2 bases at J, with 9 bases between. The CDR3 region is CASSLVGGAGNTIYF. CDR3 sequence (DNA): TGTGCCAGCAGCTTGGTCGGGGGGGCTGGAAACACCATATATTTT.

This clone was seen more than once but under ten times. This chain uses TRBV7-9 with TRBJ2-3; tentative D call: TRBD1 (6 bases). Deletions cut 1 base from V and 0 bases from J, with 8 bases between. The germline gives CDR1 SEHNR, CDR2 FQNEAQ (reference sequence). CDR3 length: 15 residues. The CDR3 sequence: CASSLGQGSTDTQYF. The CDR3 DNA sequence: TGTGCCAGCAGCTTAGGTCAGGGGAGCACAGATACGCAGTATTTT.

This rearrangement joins TRBV6-5 to TRBJ2-7; D not certain. This CDR3 spans 11 amino acids. V lost 11 bases, J lost 4 bases, and 12 bases lay in between. In germline, CDR1 is MNHEY, CDR2 SVGAGI. This chain's CDR3 is CASKDLYEQYF. CDR3 sequence (DNA): TGTGCCTCCAAGGACCTTTACGAGCAGTACTTC.

V and J are TRBV7-9 and TRBJ2-1; D possibly corresponds to TRBD2 (5 bases). The CDR3 length is 14 residues. The germline V and J ends were trimmed by 5 bases and 0 bases, with 8 bases remaining between them. Per the germline V gene, CDR1 is SEHNR and CDR2 is FQNEAQ (reference sequence). DNA of the CDR3: TGTGCCAGCAGCCTCGCGGGCTCCTACAATGAGCAGTTCTTC. Residues: CASSLAGSYNEQFF.

This chain uses TRBV9 with TRBJ1-2, with no clear D. CDR3 size: 16 residues. Germline V gene sequence: CDR1 SGDLS, CDR2 YYNGEE. V shed 0 bases and J shed 4 bases, with 16 bases lying between them. The CDR3: CASSVEKNAGFYGYTF. The CDR3 DNA reads TGTGCCAGCAGCGTAGAAAAGAACGCCGGTTTCTATGGCTACACCTTC. The full variable domain, rest sourced from reference TRBV9 and TRBJ1-2, is DSGVTQTPKHLITATGQRVTLRCSPRSGDLSVYWYQQSLDQGLQFLIQYYNGEERAKGNILERFSAQQFPDLHSELNLSSLELGDSALYFCASSVEKNAGFYGYTFGSGTRLTVV.

J is TRBJ2-7 and V is TRBV30, with 10 nucleotides matching TRBD2. Trimming removed 3 bases from V and 4 bases from J; junction bases left unmatched: 3. The length of the CDR3 is 13 residues. CDR1 and CDR2 (germline): GTSNPN, SVGIG (reference sequence). CDR3 DNA: TGTGCCTGGAGGGCTAGCGGGAGTTACGAGCAGTACTTC. This sequence encodes CAWRASGSYEQYF. The full variable domain, completed using reference TRBV30 and TRBJ2-7, is SQTIHQWPATLVQPVGSPLSLECTVEGTSNPNLYWYRQAAGRGLQLLFYSVGIGQISSEVPQNLSASRPQDRQFILSSKKLLLSDSGFYLCAWRASGSYEQYFGPGTRLTVT.

This clone was picked up a small number of times. The J gene is TRBJ1-6, the V gene TRBV5-8, with D hard to call. V was pared by 0 bases and J by 0 bases, with 10 bases between. This CDR3 has 17 residues. Germline lookup yields CDR1 SGHTS and CDR2 YDEGEE. CDR3 DNA sequence: TGTGCCAGCAGCTTGGCCCCCCGGGGCTCCTATAATTCACCCCTCCACTTT. Translated: CASSLAPRGSYNSPLHF.

The chain recombines TRBV5-1 with TRBJ1-2, with TRBD1 matching over 9 bases. Trimming took 0 bases from V and 4 from J; bases not matched to a gene: 7. The V gene's germline CDR1 is SGHRS and CDR2 YFSETQ. The CDR3 is made up of 16 amino acids. In DNA, the CDR3 is TGCGCCAGCAGCTTGGACGCTGACAGGGGGGGCTATGGCTACACCTTC. Amino acids: CASSLDADRGGYGYTF.